The next 21 T cell receptor beta chains were all read from a single sample in a study of shared clonotypes between healthy human individuals. Clones were sequenced by immunoSEQ multiplex PCR, and TCRdb holds only the in-frame ones, with some missing. The table shows more than 1,200,000 clones, with roughly 98.5% occurring only once. Input material: naive CD4+ T cells sorted from blood. Subset reported: CD45RA+ positively selected. These receptors were obtained from a man aged 30-40 years in good health.

This chain joins TRBV19 and TRBJ1-1; weak D call: TRBD1 (6 bases). The CDR3 is 15 residues long. Germline lookup yields CDR1 LNHDA and CDR2 SQIVND (reference sequence). The V end was cut by 3 bases, the J end by 0 bases, with 11 bases between. The CDR3 here is CASSMRGGVNTEAFF. CDR3 sequence (DNA): TGTGCCAGTAGTATGAGGGGGGGTGTGAACACTGAAGCTTTCTTT.

The chain uses TRBV19 and TRBJ2-7, with 10 nucleotides matching TRBD1. Germline CDR1 reads LNHDA; CDR2 reads SQIVND (reference sequence). This CDR3 region has 14 residues. Trimming took 5 bases from V and 3 from J; bases not matched to a gene: 4. The CDR3 is CASSPRTGGYEQYF. The CDR3 nucleotides read TGTGCCAGTAGTCCCCGGACAGGGGGCTACGAGCAGTACTTC.

This rearrangement joins TRBV11-2 to TRBJ2-7; 13 bases fit TRBD2. V gave up 0 bases and J gave up 9 bases; unmatched junction bases: 14. This CDR3 spans 18 amino acids. Germline V lookup: CDR1 SGHAT, CDR2 FQNNGV. In nucleotides, the CDR3 is TGTGCCAGCAGCTTAGATCCGGGACTAGCGGGAAATCTTTATGGGCAGTACTTC. It translates to CASSLDPGLAGNLYGQYF.

The V call is TRBV7-2, the J call TRBJ2-4, with 8 bases matching TRBD2. Trimming cost V 5 bases and J 6 bases; bases outside gene matches: 9. Germline-derived CDR1 and CDR2 are SGHTA and FQGNSA. The CDR3 sequence is 15 residues long. Here the CDR3 DNA reads TGTGCCAGCAGCCGCGGGGTAGCGGGGATAAACATTCAGTACTTC. Protein product: CASSRGVAGINIQYF.

The chain joins TRBV6-5 to TRBJ2-2; D perhaps matches TRBD2 (5 bases). Per the germline V gene, CDR1 is MNHEY and CDR2 is SVGAGI. Trimming left V 3 bases short and J 7 bases short, with 12 bases between. The CDR3 has 14 amino acids. This CDR3 reads CASSYTGNNGELFF. The CDR3 nucleotides read TGTGCCAGCAGTTATACGGGGAATAACGGGGAGCTGTTTTTT.

This chain joins TRBV7-9 and TRBJ1-4; TRBD1 matches at 9 bases. CDR3 length: 14 amino acids. From germline, CDR1 is SEHNR and CDR2 FQNEAQ (reference sequence). Trimming cost V 4 bases and J 14 bases; bases outside gene matches: 11. In nucleotides, the CDR3 is TGTGCCAGCAGCTCGGACAGGGGCGTGCAGCGCCTGTTTTTT. It yields the protein CASSSDRGVQRLFF.

The chain links TRBV5-1 to TRBJ2-1; 7 nucleotides line up with TRBD1. V lost 0 bases, J lost 16 bases, and 16 bases stayed unmatched. CDR3 length: 15 residues. The V gene's germline CDR1 is SGHRS and CDR2 YFSETQ. The CDR3 region is CASSLGWSEGAHFFF. CDR3 DNA sequence: TGCGCCAGCAGCTTGGGTTGGTCCGAGGGGGCGCATTTCTTCTTC.

The rearrangement uses TRBV5-6 and TRBJ1-2, with D maybe TRBD1 (6 bases). Deletions cut 4 bases from V and 7 bases from J, with 14 bases between. In germline, CDR1 is SGHDT, CDR2 YYEEEE. This CDR3 is built from 13 residues. CDR3 protein: CASSQTGTLGYTF. DNA of the CDR3: TGTGCCAGCAGCCAAACAGGGACCCTTGGCTACACCTTC.

V gene TRBV5-1 combines with J gene TRBJ1-5; 7 nucleotides line up with TRBD1. From germline, CDR1 is SGHRS and CDR2 YFSETQ. The trim removed 4 bases at V and 6 bases at J, leaving 10 bases unmatched. There are 15 residues in the CDR3. Here the CDR3 DNA reads TGCGCCAGCAGCCCCTGGACAGGCACCCCTCAGCCCCAGCATTTT. Its protein is CASSPWTGTPQPQHF.

Note on this clone: Other DNA sequences in this specimen translate into the identical CDR3. This chain uses TRBV18 with TRBJ2-2, with no clear D. The V gene's germline CDR1 is KGHSH and CDR2 LQKENI. This CDR3 has 13 amino acids. V was clipped by 1 base and J by 3 bases, with 3 bases between them. CDR3 loop: CASSPRYTGELFF. In DNA form, the CDR3 reads TGTGCCAGCTCACCACGTTACACCGGGGAGCTGTTTTTT.

The chain links TRBV4-3 to TRBJ1-4, with D unresolved. Trimming stripped 1 base from V and 4 bases from J, with 10 bases between. Germline CDR1 is LGHNA and CDR2 is YSLEER. The CDR3 extends over 15 amino acids. The CDR3, as DNA: TGCGCCAGCAGCCAAGGGAGAGCGGGTAATGAAAAACTGTTTTTT. Translation: CASSQGRAGNEKLFF.

The chain uses TRBV6-4 and TRBJ2-2; D is uncertain. CDR3 length equals 15 residues. Germline values: CDR1 MRHNA, CDR2 SNTAGT. The V and J ends lost 0 bases and 5 bases respectively, with 10 bases between them. Written as DNA, the CDR3 is TGTGCCAGCAGTGACTCGAATTGGAGAACCGGGGAGCTGTTTTTT. Residues: CASSDSNWRTGELFF.

The chain carries TRBV7-6 and TRBJ2-7, with D tentatively TRBD1 (6 bases). Trimming took 1 base from V and 1 from J, leaving 11 bases between them. Germline values: CDR1 SGHVS, CDR2 FNYEAQ. The CDR3 totals 15 residues. CDR3 region: CASSLVPDSSYEQYF. In DNA form, the CDR3 reads TGTGCCAGCAGCTTAGTCCCGGACAGTTCCTACGAGCAGTACTTC.

The chain joins TRBV6-6 to TRBJ1-2; D perhaps matches TRBD1 (5 bases). Germline V gives CDR1 MNHNY, CDR2 SVGAGI (reference sequence). The ends were cut back, 2 bases at V and 8 bases at J, with 15 bases in the middle. This CDR3 contains 14 residues. The CDR3 spells CASSYPLGVEGYTF. CDR3 nucleotide sequence: TGTGCCAGCAGTTACCCCCTGGGGGTGGAGGGCTACACCTTC.

The rearrangement joins TRBV4-1 to TRBJ1-4, with 10 bases identical to TRBD1. This CDR3 has 16 amino acids. After removal of 6 bases from V and 8 bases from J, the junction contained 12 bases not matched to a gene. Germline V CDR1 and CDR2: MGHRA, YSYEKL. The CDR3, as DNA: TGCGCCAGCAGTCGAAATTCCGGGACAGGGGACGAAAAACTGTTTTTT. This sequence encodes CASSRNSGTGDEKLFF.

This chain connects TRBV6-6 to TRBJ2-1; D ambiguous. Trimming removed 8 bases from V and 5 bases from J, with 7 bases in between. CDR3 length: 11 amino acids. The germline V gene encodes CDR1 MNHNY and CDR2 SVGAGI (reference sequence). The CDR3, as DNA: TGTGCCAGCGTCAGGAACAATGAGCAGTTCTTC. Residues: CASVRNNEQFF.

The chain couples TRBV9 to TRBJ2-3, with 8 nucleotides matching TRBD2. CDR1 and CDR2 (germline): SGDLS, YYNGEE. The CDR3 contains 15 residues. J gave up 2 bases and V 4 bases, and 6 bases lay outside the gene matches. CDR3 residues: CASSPPGGITDTQYF. The CDR3 DNA reads as TGTGCCAGCAGCCCCCCGGGAGGGATCACAGATACGCAGTATTTT.

Points on this clone: The identical CDR3 is also encoded by other nucleotide sequences in the sample. The chain links TRBV5-6 to TRBJ2-7, with D maybe TRBD1 (5 bases). CDR1 SGHDT and CDR2 YYEEEE come from the germline V gene. The CDR3 loop spans 13 amino acids. The V end lost 1 base, the J end lost 2 bases, and 7 bases lay between the germline ends. Here the CDR3 reads CASSLQGPYEQYF. In DNA, the CDR3 is TGTGCCAGCAGCTTGCAGGGTCCCTACGAGCAGTACTTC.

This chain uses TRBV5-4 with TRBJ2-1; TRBD2 aligns across 10 bases. J was trimmed by 4 bases and V by 5 bases; bases with no gene match: 6. The germline gives CDR1 SGHNT, CDR2 YYREEE (reference sequence). CDR3 length equals 15 residues. As DNA, the CDR3 is TGTGCCAGCAGTCGATGGACTAGCGGTTACAATGAGCAGTTCTTC. Its translation is CASSRWTSGYNEQFF.

The chain joins TRBV28 to TRBJ2-1; TRBD2 matches at 7 bases. Germline loops: CDR1 MDHEN, CDR2 SYDVKM. Trimming at V came to 5 bases and at J to 4 bases, leaving 11 bases not matched to a gene. The CDR3 loop spans 16 amino acids. CDR3 region: CASSPLGLAEYNEQFF. The CDR3 DNA reads TGTGCCAGCAGTCCCCTGGGGCTAGCGGAATACAATGAGCAGTTCTTC.

The chain recombines TRBV11-3 with TRBJ2-3; D gene ambiguous. In germline, CDR1 is SGHNT, CDR2 YENEEA. This CDR3 contains 13 residues. V lost 7 bases and J lost 4, with 12 bases in between. Written as DNA, the CDR3 is TGTGCCAGCACCAACGGCGTCTCAGATACGCAGTATTTT. Amino acids: CASTNGVSDTQYF.